This T cell receptor beta chain was identified during a study of CD8+CD57+ T cells in acquired aplastic anemia. Background on the study: In CD4+ cells, healthy donors produced an average of roughly 11 million reads.

This CDR3 is 12 amino acids long. CDR1 is SQVTM and CDR2 is ANQGSEA in the germline V gene. V gave up 4 bases and J gave up 2 bases, with 8 bases separating them. A word on this clonotype: Its antigen is unknown.

Researchers used genomic DNA as the template to profile TCR beta VDJ and CDR3. TCRdb re-called the reads with MiXCR, one entry per CDR3 protein. Counted here are fewer than 200,000 distinct CDR3 sequences, around 40% occurring once; the ten biggest clones make up 0.8% to 1.1%. Study-level points and caveats: CD8+ Simpson's diversity in patients was not significantly different from that in controls. It was found that roughly 29 CD8+ CDR3 sequences were shared between patients and controls.

The source is a human donor in good health. The specimen sequenced was sorted CD4+, CD8+, or CD8+CD57+ T cells (not recorded which) from PBMCs. The genes are TRBV29-1 and TRBJ2-5; D perhaps matches TRBD1 (6 bases). The CDR3 region has the DNA TGCAGCGTTGGTAGGGGGCAAGAGACCCAGTACTTC. Its translation is CSVGRGQETQYF. Drawing the rest from reference TRBV29-1 and TRBJ2-5, the complete variable domain is SAVISQKPSRDICQRGTSLTIQCQVDSQVTMMFWYRQQPGQSLTLIATANQGSEATYESGFVIDKFPISRPNLTFSTLTVSNMSPEDSSIYLCSVGRGQETQYFGPGTRLLVL.